The present TCR beta chain was sequenced within a study of blood T cell repertoires in COVID-19. Enrolled during active infection, Seattle patients were then followed longitudinally. Germline V CDR1 and CDR2: MNHNS, SASEGT. Trimming left V 3 bases short and J 4 bases short, with 12 bases between. The CDR3 has 14 amino acids. Clones were read by immunoSEQ multiplex PCR, and TCRdb kept only the in-frame ones, dropping some. In the table there are hundreds of thousands of clones, around nine tenths of which are singletons. The sequenced sample was peripheral blood. The J gene is TRBJ1-2, the V gene TRBV6-1; no firm D call. This receptor was obtained from a woman between 65 and 79 years old with COVID-19, enrolled during active disease. The CDR3 spells CASSDGVAAYGYTF. The CDR3 DNA sequence: TGTGCCAGCAGTGACGGAGTCGCTGCCTATGGCTACACCTTC.